The table lists the clone carrying this TCR beta chain with a few counts. Antigen: not known. RNA extraction and reverse transcription yielded cDNA as sequencing template. Sequencing was performed with immunoSEQ multiplex PCR; in TCRdb, only in-frame clones are kept and a portion is missing. Of roughly 150,000 clones listed, about two thirds are singletons. Trimming stripped 2 bases from V and 8 bases from J, with 15 bases between. The CDR3 consists of 15 residues. These data come from a study of CD8+ T cells in alopecia areata. Overall study results and limits: Clarity of TCR sharing across patients fell short of that in mice, possibly HLA-related. There were also resident alphabeta T cells of normal skin sequenced in scalp samples. Affected scalp, especially in alopecia totalis/universalis, had a higher clonality than normal scalp did.

The chain employs TRBV23-1 and TRBJ1-4; D remains unclear. TRBV23-1 is labeled an ORF, and its function is uncertain. Sample: CD8+ T cells sorted from blood. The clonotype was recovered from a human donor in good health. The CDR3 DNA is TGCGCCAGCAGTCAAATGACGGGGATCGGGGAAAAACTGTTTTTT. It yields the protein CASSQMTGIGEKLFF.